This T cell receptor (beta chain) emerged from a study of cytomegalovirus exposure and HLA in healthy donors. Looking at the study overall: A prior study identified 117 million unique TCR beta sequences from around 180 million T cells. Study-wide results and caveats: Within an earlier analysis, most TCR beta V segments proved productive either about 87% or about 30% of the time. Most TCR sequences were seen very rarely across donors, but some public TCRs occurred in many.

Notes on this clone: Antigen: not known.

The PCR employed 60 Vbeta primers together with 13 Jbeta primers. Libraries were prepared by immunoSEQ multiplex PCR; TCRdb keeps only in-frame clonotypes and omits some of them. The sample lists about 130,000 clones; about four fifths were seen once. The sequencing input was PBMCs. This TCR derives from a woman aged 60 to 75 in good health and CMV-seropositive.

The CDR3 reads CASKGMSSGNTIYF. CDR3 coding DNA: TGTGCCAGTAAGGGGATGAGCTCTGGAAACACCATATATTTT. This chain uses TRBV19 with TRBJ1-3; possibly TRBD1 for D (5 bases). Deletions cut 7 bases from V and 0 bases from J, with 10 bases between. CDR1 LNHDA and CDR2 SQIVND come from the germline V gene (reference sequence). This CDR3 has 14 amino acids.